This TCR beta chain appears in the sequencing data of a study of blood T cell repertoires in COVID-19. Study overall: The United States, Italy and Spain supplied acute and convalescent COVID-19 samples. Sample material is recorded as cDNA or gDNA derived from T cells, B-cell-depleted T cells, or PBMCs.

Germline V gene sequence: CDR1 MNHNS, CDR2 SASEGT. The CDR3 sequence is 12 residues long. Trimming shortened V by 1 base and J by 9 bases, and 9 bases separated the two germline ends. Per the original methods: Nucleated cell number was recorded as an estimate derived from reference gene primer amplification. This table comes from immunoSEQ multiplex PCR, and its TCRdb copy is limited to in-frame clones, with some not included. The V and J calls and clone size come from that table; D and trimming were worked out from the DNA. The table shows 200,000 to 250,000 clones, with roughly 86% occurring only once.

This clonotype was sampled from a woman in her fifties or sixties with acute or convalescent COVID-19. The chain carries TRBV6-1 and TRBJ1-2; D is unclear. The sample was peripheral blood. CDR3 nucleotide sequence: TGTGCCAGCAGTGAAGGAGGGAGCAGCTACACCTTC. This encodes CASSEGGSSYTF.